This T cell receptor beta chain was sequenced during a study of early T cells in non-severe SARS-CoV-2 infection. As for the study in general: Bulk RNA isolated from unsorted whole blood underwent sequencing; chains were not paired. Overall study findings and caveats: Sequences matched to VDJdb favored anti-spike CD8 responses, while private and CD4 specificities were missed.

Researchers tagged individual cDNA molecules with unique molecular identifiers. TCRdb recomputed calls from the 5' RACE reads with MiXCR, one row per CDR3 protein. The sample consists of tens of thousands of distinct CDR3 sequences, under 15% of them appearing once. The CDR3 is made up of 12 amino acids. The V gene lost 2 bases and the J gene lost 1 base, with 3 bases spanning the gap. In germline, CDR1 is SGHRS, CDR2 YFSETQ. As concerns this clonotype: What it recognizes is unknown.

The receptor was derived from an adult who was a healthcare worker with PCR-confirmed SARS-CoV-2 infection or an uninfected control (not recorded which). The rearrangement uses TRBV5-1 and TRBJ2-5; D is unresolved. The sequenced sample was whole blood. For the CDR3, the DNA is TGCGCCAGCAGCTTTGCCCAAGAGACCCAGTACTTC. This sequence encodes CASSFAQETQYF. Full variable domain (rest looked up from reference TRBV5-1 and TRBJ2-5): KAGVTQTPRYLIKTRGQQVTLSCSPISGHRSVSWYQQTPGQGLQFLFEYFSETQRNKGNFPGRFSGRQFSNSRSEMNVSTLELGDSALYLCASSFAQETQYFGPGTRLLVL.